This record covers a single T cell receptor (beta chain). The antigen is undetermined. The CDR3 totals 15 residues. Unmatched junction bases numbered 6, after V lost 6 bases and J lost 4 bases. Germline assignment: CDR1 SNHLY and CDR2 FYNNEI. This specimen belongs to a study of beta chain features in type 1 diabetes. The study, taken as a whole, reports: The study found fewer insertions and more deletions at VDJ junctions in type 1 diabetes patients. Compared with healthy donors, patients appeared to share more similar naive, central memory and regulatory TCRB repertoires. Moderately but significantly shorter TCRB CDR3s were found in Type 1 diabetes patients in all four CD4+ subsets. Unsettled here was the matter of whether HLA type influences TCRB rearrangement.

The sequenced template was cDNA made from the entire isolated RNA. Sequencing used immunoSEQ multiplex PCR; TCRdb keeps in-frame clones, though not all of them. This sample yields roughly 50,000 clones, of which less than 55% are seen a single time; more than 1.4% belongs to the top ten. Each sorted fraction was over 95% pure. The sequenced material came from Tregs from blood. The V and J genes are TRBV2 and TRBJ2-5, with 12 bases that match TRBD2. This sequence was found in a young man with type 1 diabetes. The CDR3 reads CASRGLAGPGETQYF. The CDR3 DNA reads TGTGCCAGCAGAGGACTAGCGGGACCGGGAGAGACCCAGTACTTC.